This TCR beta chain was sequenced during a study of T cell responses to AZD1222 COVID-19 vaccine. A note on this clone: Its antigen remains unidentified.

Clones were read by immunoSEQ multiplex PCR, and TCRdb kept only the in-frame ones, dropping some. In the table there are about 130,000 clones, roughly 90% of which are singletons. Findings of the study overall: Baseline antibody screening turned up just five to seven seropositive AZD1222 recipients. Spike was spanned by vaccine-associated CD4 TCRs, which were dominant at 160-218 and 743-854.

CDR1 and CDR2 (germline): MDHEN, SYDVKM. Deletions cut 4 bases from V and 2 bases from J, with 12 bases between. The CDR3 is 14 residues long. The material was peripheral blood, obtained on day 0 of AZD1222 vaccination. The rearrangement links TRBV28 to TRBJ2-7, with D maybe TRBD1 (6 bases). This receptor was taken from an adult in good health. The CDR3 DNA sequence: TGTGCCAGCAGTTACCCAGGGGAGACCTACGAGCAGTACTTC. Translation gives CASSYPGETYEQYF. The full variable domain, with the rest looked up from reference TRBV28 and TRBJ2-7, is DVKVTQSSRYLVKRTGEKVFLECVQDMDHENMFWYRQDPGLGLRLIYFSYDVKMKEKGDIPEGYSVSREKKERFSLILESASTNQTSMYLCASSYPGETYEQYFGPGTRLTVT.